This T cell receptor beta chain was recovered during a study of blood T cell repertoires in COVID-19. The protocol was immunoSEQ multiplex PCR, while the TCRdb copy is restricted to in-frame clones and leaves out a portion. This sample has about 400,000 clones, with under 90% found just once. Participants, about 18 to 90 years old, spanned around 25 US areas. Cohorts were based on clinical histories the participants reported. Cohort 3 donors were reported recovered after two negative PCRs, clearance, or symptom resolution. The CDR3 is 16 residues long. V was cut by 1 base and J by 2 bases, with 11 bases left in between. CDR1 is MDHEN, CDR2 SYDVKM, per germline.

The chain carries TRBV28 and TRBJ2-2; D uncertain. This clonotype originated in a woman aged 25 to 45 who had recovered from COVID-19. Input material: PBMCs or T cells enriched from blood (not recorded which). DNA of the CDR3: TGTGCCAGCAGTTTATATGTAGTGCGTAACACCGGGGAGCTGTTTTTT. This sequence encodes CASSLYVVRNTGELFF.